The clone carrying this TCR beta chain was recorded at least ten times. Its antigen is unknown. Using its own MiXCR run on the 5' RACE reads, TCRdb lists one record per CDR3 protein. The sample yields 500,000 or so distinct CDR3 sequences, approximately 5.3% seen once. This entry belongs to a study of CD8 T cells in ankylosing spondylitis. Regarding the study as a whole: Blood from ankylosing spondylitis patients appeared to carry a characteristic roughly 8-variant TCR beta motif.

The germline CDR1 and CDR2 sequences are SGHRS and YFSETQ. The CDR3 extends over 14 amino acids. The V end lost 1 base, the J end lost 4 bases, and 11 bases lay between the germline ends. This TCR derives from a male donor with ankylosing spondylitis. The specimen was blood, either unsorted or a sorted T cell fraction (not recorded which). J is TRBJ2-5 and V is TRBV5-1, with D possibly being TRBD2 (7 bases). The CDR3 coding sequence is TGCGCCAGCAGCTTGTACAGGGAGGGAGAGACCCAGTACTTC. It specifies CASSLYREGETQYF.